This T cell receptor (beta chain) came from a study of control samples from healthy donors and cancer patients. Germline V lookup: CDR1 SQVTM, CDR2 ANQGSEA. The germline V and J ends were trimmed by 5 bases and 4 bases, with 12 bases remaining between them. The CDR3 runs 12 residues. The repertoire was sequenced with immunoSEQ multiplex PCR; TCRdb's copy has only in-frame clones and lacks some. The repertoire consists of under 200,000 clones, with 85% to 95% occurring once and the leading ten covering over 6.5%. The rearrangement uses TRBV29-1 and TRBJ2-7; D might be TRBD1 (6 bases). The receptor was isolated from a woman aged 40 to 50 in good health. Input material: blood. DNA of the CDR3: TGCAGCGTTTCACAGGGCGCGTACGAGCAGTACTTC. Translated: CSVSQGAYEQYF.